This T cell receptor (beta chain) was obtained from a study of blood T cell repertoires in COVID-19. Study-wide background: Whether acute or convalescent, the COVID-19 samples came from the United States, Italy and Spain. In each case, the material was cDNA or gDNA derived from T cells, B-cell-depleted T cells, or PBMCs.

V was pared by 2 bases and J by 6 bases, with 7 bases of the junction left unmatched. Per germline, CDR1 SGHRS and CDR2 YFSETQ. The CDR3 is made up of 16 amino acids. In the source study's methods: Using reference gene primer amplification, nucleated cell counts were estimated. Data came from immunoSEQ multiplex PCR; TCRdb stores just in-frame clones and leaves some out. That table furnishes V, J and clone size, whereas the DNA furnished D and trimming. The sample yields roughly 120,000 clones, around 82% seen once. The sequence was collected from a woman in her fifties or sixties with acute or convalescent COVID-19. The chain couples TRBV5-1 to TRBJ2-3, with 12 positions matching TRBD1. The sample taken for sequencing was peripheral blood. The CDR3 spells CASSFGGQGAWDTQYF. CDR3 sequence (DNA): TGCGCCAGCAGCTTCGGGGGACAGGGGGCGTGGGATACGCAGTATTTT.